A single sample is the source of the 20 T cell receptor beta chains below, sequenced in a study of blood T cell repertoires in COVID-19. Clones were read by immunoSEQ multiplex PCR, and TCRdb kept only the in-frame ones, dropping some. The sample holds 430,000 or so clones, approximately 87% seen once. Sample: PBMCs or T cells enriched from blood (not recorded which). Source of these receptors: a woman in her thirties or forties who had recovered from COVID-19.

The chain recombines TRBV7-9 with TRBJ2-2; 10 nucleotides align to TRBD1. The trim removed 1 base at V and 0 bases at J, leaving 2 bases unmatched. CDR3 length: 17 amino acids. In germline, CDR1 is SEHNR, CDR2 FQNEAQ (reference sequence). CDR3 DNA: TGTGCCAGCAGCTTAGGAGGGACAGGGGCGAACACCGGGGAGCTGTTTTTT. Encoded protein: CASSLGGTGANTGELFF.

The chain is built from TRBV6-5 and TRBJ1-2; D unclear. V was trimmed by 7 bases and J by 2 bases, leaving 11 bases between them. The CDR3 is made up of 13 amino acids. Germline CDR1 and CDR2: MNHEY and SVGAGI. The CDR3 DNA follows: TGTGCCAGCACCGCAGGCAGCAACTATGGCTACACCTTC. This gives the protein CASTAGSNYGYTF.

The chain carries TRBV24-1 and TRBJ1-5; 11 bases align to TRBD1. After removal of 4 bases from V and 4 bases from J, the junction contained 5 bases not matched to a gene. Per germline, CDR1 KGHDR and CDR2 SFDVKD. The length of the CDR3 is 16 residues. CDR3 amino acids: CATSEPDRGRNQPQHF. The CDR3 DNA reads TGTGCCACCAGTGAGCCGGACAGGGGGCGAAATCAGCCCCAGCATTTT.

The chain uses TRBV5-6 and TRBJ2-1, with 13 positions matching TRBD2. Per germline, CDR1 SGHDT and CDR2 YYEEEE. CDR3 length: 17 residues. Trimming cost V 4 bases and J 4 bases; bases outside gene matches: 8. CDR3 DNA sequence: TGTGCCAGCAGCCGACTAACTAGCGGGAGGGTGTACAATGAGCAGTTCTTC. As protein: CASSRLTSGRVYNEQFF.

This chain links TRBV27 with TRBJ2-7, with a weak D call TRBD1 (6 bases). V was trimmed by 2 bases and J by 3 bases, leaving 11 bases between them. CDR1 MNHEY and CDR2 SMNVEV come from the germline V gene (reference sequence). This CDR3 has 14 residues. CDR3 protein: CASSLAGAGYEQYF. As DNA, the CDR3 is TGTGCCAGCAGTTTAGCAGGGGCCGGCTACGAGCAGTACTTC.

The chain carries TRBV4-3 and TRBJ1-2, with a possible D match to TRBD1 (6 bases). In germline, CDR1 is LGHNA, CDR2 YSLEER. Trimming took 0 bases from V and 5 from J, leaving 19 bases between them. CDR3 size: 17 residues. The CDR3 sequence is CASSQDFPDRSLYGYTF. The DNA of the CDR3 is TGCGCCAGCAGCCAAGATTTTCCGGACAGAAGTCTGTATGGCTACACCTTC.

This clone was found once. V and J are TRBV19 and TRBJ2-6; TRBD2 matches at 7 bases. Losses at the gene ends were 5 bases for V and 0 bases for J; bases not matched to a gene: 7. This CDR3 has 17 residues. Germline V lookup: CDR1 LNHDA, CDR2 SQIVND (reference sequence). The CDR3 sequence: CASSVWGEGSGANVLTF. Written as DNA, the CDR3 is TGTGCCAGTAGTGTCTGGGGGGAGGGCTCTGGGGCCAACGTCCTGACTTTC.

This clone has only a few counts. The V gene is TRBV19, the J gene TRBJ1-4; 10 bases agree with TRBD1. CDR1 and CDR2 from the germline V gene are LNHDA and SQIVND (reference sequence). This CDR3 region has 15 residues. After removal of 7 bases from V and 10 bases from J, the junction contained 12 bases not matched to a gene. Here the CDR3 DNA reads TGTGCCAGTACGGAAACCGGGACAGGGGTTGCAAAACTGTTTTTT. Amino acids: CASTETGTGVAKLFF. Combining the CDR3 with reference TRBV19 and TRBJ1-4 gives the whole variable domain DGGITQSPKYLFRKEGQNVTLSCEQNLNHDAMYWYRQDPGQGLRLIYYSQIVNDFQKGDIAEGYSVSREKKESFPLTVTSAQKNPTAFYLCASTETGTGVAKLFFGSGTQLSVL.

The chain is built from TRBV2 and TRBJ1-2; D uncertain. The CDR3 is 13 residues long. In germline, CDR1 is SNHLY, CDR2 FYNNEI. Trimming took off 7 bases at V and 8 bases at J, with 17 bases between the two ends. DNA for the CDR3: TGTGCCAGCACCCTAAACCCGAACTGGGGCTACACCTTC. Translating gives CASTLNPNWGYTF.

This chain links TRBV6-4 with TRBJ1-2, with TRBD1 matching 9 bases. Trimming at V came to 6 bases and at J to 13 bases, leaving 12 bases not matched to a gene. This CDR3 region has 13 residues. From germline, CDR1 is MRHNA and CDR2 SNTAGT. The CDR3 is CASRATGTGPFTF. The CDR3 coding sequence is TGTGCCAGCAGAGCTACCGGGACAGGGCCGTTCACCTTC.

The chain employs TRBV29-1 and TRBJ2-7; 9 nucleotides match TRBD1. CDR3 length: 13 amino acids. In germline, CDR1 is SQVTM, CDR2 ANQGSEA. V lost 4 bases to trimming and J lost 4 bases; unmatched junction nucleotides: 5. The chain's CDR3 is CSVGPGQGYEQYF. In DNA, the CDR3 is TGCAGCGTTGGACCGGGACAGGGATACGAGCAGTACTTC.

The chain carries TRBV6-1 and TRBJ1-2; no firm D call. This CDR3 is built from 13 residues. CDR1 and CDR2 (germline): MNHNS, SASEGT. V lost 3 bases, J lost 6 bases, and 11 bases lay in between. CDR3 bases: TGTGCCAGCAGTGATGTTGGCAGAAATGGCTACACCTTC. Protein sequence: CASSDVGRNGYTF.

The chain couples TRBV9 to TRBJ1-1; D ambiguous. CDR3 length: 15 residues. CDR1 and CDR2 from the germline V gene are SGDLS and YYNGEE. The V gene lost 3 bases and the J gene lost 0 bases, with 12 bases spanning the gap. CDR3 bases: TGTGCCAGCAGCGGAGACACGTACATGAACACTGAAGCTTTCTTT. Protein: CASSGDTYMNTEAFF.

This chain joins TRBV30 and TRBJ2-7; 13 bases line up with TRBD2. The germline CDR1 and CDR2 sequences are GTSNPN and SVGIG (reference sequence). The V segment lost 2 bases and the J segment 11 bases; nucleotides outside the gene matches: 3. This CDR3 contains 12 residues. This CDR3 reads CAWSPGLAGKYF. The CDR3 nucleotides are TGTGCCTGGAGTCCGGGACTAGCGGGGAAGTACTTC.

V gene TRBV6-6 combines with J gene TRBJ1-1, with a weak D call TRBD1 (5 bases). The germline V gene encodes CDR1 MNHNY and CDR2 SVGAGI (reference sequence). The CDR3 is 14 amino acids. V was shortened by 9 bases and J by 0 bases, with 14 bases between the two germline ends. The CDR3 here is CASTIGGMNTEAFF. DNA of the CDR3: TGTGCCAGTACAATCGGGGGGATGAACACTGAAGCTTTCTTT.

This CDR3 is CASSIKAGLLKNIQYF. The CDR3 DNA is TGTGCCAGCAGTATAAAAGCGGGACTTTTAAAAAACATTCAGTACTTC. The chain combines TRBV27 with TRBJ2-4; 7 bases line up with TRBD2. The CDR3 is 16 residues long. Losses at the gene ends were 5 bases for V and 4 bases for J; bases not matched to a gene: 11. Germline V lookup: CDR1 MNHEY, CDR2 SMNVEV (reference sequence).

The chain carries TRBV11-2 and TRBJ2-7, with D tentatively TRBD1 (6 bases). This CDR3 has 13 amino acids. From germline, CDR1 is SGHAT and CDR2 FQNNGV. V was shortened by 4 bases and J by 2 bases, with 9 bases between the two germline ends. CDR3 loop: CASSYDRTYEQYF. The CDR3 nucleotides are TGTGCCAGCAGCTACGACAGGACCTACGAGCAGTACTTC. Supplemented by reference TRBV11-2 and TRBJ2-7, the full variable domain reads EAGVAQSPRYKIIEKRQSVAFWCNPISGHATLYWYQQILGQGPKLLIQFQNNGVVDDSQLPKDRFSAERLKGVDSTLKIQPAKLEDSAVYLCASSYDRTYEQYFGPGTRLTVT.

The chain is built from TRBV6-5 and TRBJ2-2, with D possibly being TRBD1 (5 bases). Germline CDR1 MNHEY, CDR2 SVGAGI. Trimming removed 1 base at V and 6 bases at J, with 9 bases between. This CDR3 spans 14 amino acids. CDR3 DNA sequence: TGTGCCAGCAGTTACTGGACAACGGCCGGGGAGCTGTTTTTT. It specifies CASSYWTTAGELFF.

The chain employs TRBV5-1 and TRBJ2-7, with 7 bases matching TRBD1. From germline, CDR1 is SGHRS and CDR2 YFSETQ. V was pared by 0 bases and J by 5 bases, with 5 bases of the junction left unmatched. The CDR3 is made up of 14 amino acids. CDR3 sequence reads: CASSLDNRGHEQYF. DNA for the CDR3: TGCGCCAGCAGCTTGGATAACAGGGGCCACGAGCAGTACTTC.

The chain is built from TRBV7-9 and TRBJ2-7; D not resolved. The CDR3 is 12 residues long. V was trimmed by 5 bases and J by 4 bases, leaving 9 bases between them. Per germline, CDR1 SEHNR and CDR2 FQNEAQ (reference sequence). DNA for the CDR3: TGTGCCAGCAGCCATGAAGCGTACGAGCAGTACTTC. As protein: CASSHEAYEQYF.